This TCR beta chain was captured in a study of cytomegalovirus exposure and HLA in healthy donors. Study findings and constraints: Specificity of three CMV-associated chains for CMV antigens was verified in vitro. Data from an earlier analysis indicated that most TCR beta V segments were productive either about 87% or about 30% of the time.

PCR amplification relied on 60 Vbeta primers (plus 13 Jbeta primers). Sequencing was performed with immunoSEQ multiplex PCR; in TCRdb, only in-frame clones are kept and a portion is missing. The sample yields around 200,000 clones, about four fifths seen once. The CDR3 has 14 amino acids. Germline V gene lookup returns CDR1 MNHEY and CDR2 SMNVEV (reference sequence). Trimming took off 3 bases at V and 8 bases at J, with 13 bases between the two ends. This clone has more than one count but fewer than ten. Its target is unknown. The sequenced material came from PBMCs. The gene calls are TRBV27 and TRBJ1-4, with D possibly TRBD1 on 5 matching bases. This TCR derives from a man aged 25-45 years in good health and CMV-seropositive. The CDR3 region has the DNA TGTGCCAGCAGTTTCCAGGGAAACGGAGAAAAACTGTTTTTT. This encodes CASSFQGNGEKLFF. Filled out from reference TRBV27 and TRBJ1-4, the complete variable domain reads EAQVTQNPRYLITVTGKKLTVTCSQNMNHEYMSWYRQDPGLGLRQIYYSMNVEVTDKGDVPEGYKVSRKEKRNFPLILESPSPNQTSLYFCASSFQGNGEKLFFGSGTQLSVL.